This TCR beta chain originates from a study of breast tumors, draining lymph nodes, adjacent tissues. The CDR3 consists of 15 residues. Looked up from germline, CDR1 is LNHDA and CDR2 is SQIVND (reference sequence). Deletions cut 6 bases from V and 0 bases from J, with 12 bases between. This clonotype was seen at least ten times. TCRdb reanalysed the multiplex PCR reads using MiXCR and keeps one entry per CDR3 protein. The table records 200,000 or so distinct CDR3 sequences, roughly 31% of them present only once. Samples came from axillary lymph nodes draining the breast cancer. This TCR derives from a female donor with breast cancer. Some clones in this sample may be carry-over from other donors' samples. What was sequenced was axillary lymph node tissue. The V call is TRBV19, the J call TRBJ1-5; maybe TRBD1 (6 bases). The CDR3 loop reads CASSLDRYSNQPQHF. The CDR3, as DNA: TGTGCCAGTAGCCTGGACAGATATAGCAATCAGCCCCAGCATTTT.